The present entry profiles one TCR beta chain with its context. It has no known antigen specificity. No quality values exist for individual bases; no much larger clone is one base distant. Receptors were amplified or captured by the immunoSEQ multiplex PCR assay. For the multiplex PCR, a mixture combining 60 forward primers for TCR Vbeta segments and 13 reverse primers for TCR Jbeta segments was used. Amplification of the CDR3 region of rearranged TCR beta genes was performed with a multiplex PCR assay on genomic DNA. On the Illumina HiSeq System, the amplified TCR beta libraries were sequenced as 87-base-pair reads. From the authors' description of their analysis: A later analysis counted about 80 million unique TCR beta chains across the roughly 700 repertoires, and about 10 million of these chains were shared by at least two donors. A nearest-neighbor algorithm error-corrected the raw reads and collapsed the reads into unique sequences, merging closely related sequences to remove PCR and sequencing errors. CDR3 sequences were aligned to IMGT reference sequences to assign V, D and J gene segments. For a sequence to be retained, at least a six-nucleotide match to both a V gene segment and a J gene segment was required. Rearrangements were classified as productive when the CDR3 lacked stop codons and remained in frame with V and J, and all other rearrangements were classified as non-productive. Following IMGT convention, CDR3 was defined as the stretch from the second conserved V-encoded cysteine up to the conserved J-encoded phenylalanine. Sequences without an unambiguous match to a single V gene segment were excluded from the earlier analysis of over 500 of the donors. In an earlier analysis of roughly 600 of the donors, a V segment was called functional when productive rearrangements were above 56.7%, and segregating when the standard deviation between donors exceeded 5%. To diagnose cytomegalovirus status from the catalog of TCR beta chain sequences, a statistical classification framework was built. V and J gene assignment, in a later analysis, came from comparing TCR nucleotide sequences with IMGT/GENE-DB human TR gene sequences. The TCRdist pipeline was used in a later analysis to assign CDR3 sequences and most-parsimonious VDJ recombination scenarios. In a later analysis, every TCR beta chain was defined by the combination of its CDR3 amino acid sequence and its V-gene family, and reads without a unique V-gene family were dropped. In a later analysis, approximately 590 highly shared, low-generation-probability nucleotide sequences were removed to address suspected cross-contamination and a sequencing artifact. In a later analysis, a clonal expansion index for each public chain was calculated from normalized within-repertoire ranks of inferred template counts. In a later analysis, generation probabilities were computed using a VDJ recombination model fitted to out-of-frame rearrangements, and the results were checked against IGoR. In a later analysis, TCR-TCR, TCR-HLA and TCR-CMV co-occurrence was scored with hypergeometric tests, and a repertoire-size bias correction was applied to TCR pairs. A later analysis estimated false discovery rates by permuting HLA or CMV assignments 20 times. In a later analysis, co-occurring TCRs were grouped with DBSCAN, and TCRdist sequence similarity was added when clustering was performed within HLA-allele-positive subsets. Repertoires with fewer than 30,000 or more than 120,000 public chains were left out of co-occurrence clustering, as were a few repertoires with anomalous nucleotide sharing. TCRdb limited this immuneACCESS table to in-frame rearrangements with V and J called. A share of clones is missing; checked studies link under half to unresolved V genes, and the rest is unexplained. The DNA was the basis for D and trimming; V, J and clone size are from that table. The sample includes more than 45,000 clones, with about 82% observed a single time. Roughly 1.6% of the sample lies in the top ten.

This entry comes from a study of cytomegalovirus exposure and HLA in healthy donors (dated by TCRdb to about 2017). In the study overall: In an earlier analysis of 450 to 750 of the donors, 276 Gb of sequence data and 120 million or so unique TCR beta sequences from roughly 200 million T cells were reported. In addition to the first cohort of hundreds of subjects, a separate validation cohort of around 110 different subjects was used. The study combined high-throughput TCR immunosequencing, statistical association of individual TCRs with disease status, and machine learning to predict cytomegalovirus infection status. Among some 410 genotyped donors of the cohort, an average of around 250,000 unique TCR beta nucleotide sequences was sequenced per donor, of which about 18% were non-productive. All discovery cohort repertoires had been generated on a single sequencing platform. Approximately 300 gigabases of sequencing data and 70 million to 100 million unique TCR sequences made up an early release that covered some 640 HLA-typed donors. The number of donors typed differed by locus, with about 620-630 for A, B, C, DRB1 and DQB1, around 500 for DQA1, nearly 610 for DPA1, and approximately 470 for DPB1. To decide whether each TCR beta V gene segment behaved as functional or pseudogenic, an earlier analysis of fewer than 750 of the donors relied on high-throughput TCR beta sequencing. Because of strong linkage in the cohort, 5 or 6 DR-DQ haplotypes were treated as single units for association and clustering. A later genetic analysis used genome-wide SNP genotypes for about 60% of the roughly 670 donors, treating that subset as a discovery cohort. The study aimed to test whether cataloging public T cell receptors could reveal signatures of past pathogen exposure. The later analysis used no new phenotypic data to find candidate immune exposures, relying instead on TCR beta sequences and their occurrence across donors. Both class I and class II loci were covered by HLA typing, at four-digit resolution. A later analysis re-analyzed previously published TCR beta repertoires from 650 to 800 donors and added high-resolution HLA genotyping to study TCR occurrence patterns. The study profiled the T cell repertoires of some 610 subjects by immunosequencing and related them to cytomegalovirus serostatus. Donor age, sex, ethnicity and CMV serostatus were compiled alongside the repertoire data. Of the 300 to 500 genotyped donors, 65% to 90% were placed in the genetic ancestry cluster associated with self-reported Caucasian donors. Findings and caveats that apply to the study as a whole: In a later analysis, TCR association rates were found to vary across HLA loci, with the most associated TCRs seen for DRB1 alleles and the fewest for HLA-C alleles. The study gave a list of about 160 TCR beta chains associated with cytomegalovirus. In an earlier analysis of about 600 of the donors, most TCR beta V segments appeared in productive rearrangements about 87% or about 30% of the time, broadly matching IMGT annotations. A later analysis associated about 17,000 TCR beta sequences with specific HLA alleles at a false discovery rate of 0.05. Linkage disequilibrium might explain the correlated functional status among segregating V segments, but an unknown experimental factor could not be excluded. In vitro tests confirmed that a few of the cytomegalovirus-associated TCR beta chains recognize cytomegalovirus antigens. The sequencing pipeline was judged likely to have produced a cluster of highly shared sequence variants as a technical artifact. Because some donors lacked HLA typing at each locus, the association tests relied only on the typed subset. In this cohort, only TCR beta chains were sequenced, and detectable features were limited by the absence of alpha or paired-chain data. A further reported finding was that TCR beta sequences accurately predicted the HLA-A and HLA-B alleles for most subjects in the first cohort. The 87-base-pair reads could not distinguish some IMGT-functional V segments, including TRBV6-2 and TRBV6-3, so those segments were excluded. When HLA alleles, especially DR and DQ, strongly co-occurred, TCR associations were difficult to assign to individual alleles. Because counts were too low, roughly 18 rarely observed V segments, including chromosome 9 orphons, were left out of the earlier analysis of 587 of the donors. Presence/absence analyses assumed roughly uniform sequencing depth across donors, an assumption that may not hold. In a later genetic analysis, fewer N-insertions in productive TCRs were reported among donors in an Asian-associated ancestry cluster than the approximately 710-donor mean. A later analysis found that most CMV-associated TCR beta chains appeared HLA-restricted, with HLA associations seemingly driven largely by CMV exposure. Most TCR sequences were observed very rarely across donors, whereas some public TCRs were present in many individuals. An association between a missense DCLRE1C variant and V-gene and J-gene trimming of TCR beta chains was found in a later genetic analysis and replicated in an independent cohort. The classifier was reported to diagnose cytomegalovirus status with high specificity and sensitivity in both the original and validation cohorts. It was suggested by the authors that the approach could potentially be generalized to other disease states and immunological phenotypes. Compared with equally common non-associated chains, HLA-associated TCR beta chains in a later analysis were more clonally expanded and had lower generation probabilities. According to a later analysis, parvovirus B19, influenza, CMV and Epstein-Barr virus appeared linked to several top co-occurrence clusters. The only immune exposure information available for the cohort was CMV serostatus.

The cohort was made up of roughly 670 healthy bone marrow donors. At the time of sampling, every cohort member was nominally healthy, though immune exposures that went unrecorded were likely present. The donor tested CMV seronegative and was one of the 352 seronegative cohort members. Every donor gave a peripheral blood sample, and the peripheral blood mononuclear cells from that sample were used for TCR beta sequencing. Genomic DNA extraction from the blood cell samples was performed with the Qiagen DNeasy Blood Extraction Kit. The CDR3 spans 13 residues, from the cysteine through the phenylalanine. CDR3 DNA is the only sequence kept; it has 39 bases, read in frame from the first base. At the junction V is shortened by 4 bases and J by 14 bases; bases outside the gene matches: 12. The germline V gene (reference sequence) provides CDR1 PRHDT and CDR2 FYEKMQ.

The sample consisted of PBMCs. The rearrangement joined TRBV13 to TRBJ2-5; 8 central bases correspond to TRBD1. The receptor was derived from a man aged 25-45 years in good health and CMV-seronegative. CDR3 region: CASSYLGDRKRYF. Read as DNA, the sequence is TGTGCCAGCAGCTATCTGGGGGACAGGAAAAGATACTTC.